The 29 T cell receptor beta chains below were found in one sample sequenced in a study of blood T cell repertoires in COVID-19 (dated by TCRdb to about 2020). Library construction relied on the immunoSEQ multiplex PCR assay. The immuneACCESS repertoire file appears here via TCRdb, limited to in-frame rearrangements. These files lack a portion of the clones; in checked studies, under half of the deficit traces to unresolved V genes, and the cause of the others is not known. The sample contains about 100,000 clones, 80% to 95% of them found a single time. Of the sample, roughly 4.3% falls within the top ten clones. The source material was peripheral blood. The receptors derive from a man between 18 and 35 years old with acute or convalescent COVID-19.

This chain connects TRBV19 to TRBJ1-2, with D unclear. The CDR3 is made up of 12 amino acids. CDR1 is LNHDA and CDR2 is SQIVND in the germline V gene (reference sequence). V was pared by 11 bases and J by 8 bases, with 18 bases between. CDR3 protein: CALGDNFGGYTF. In DNA, the CDR3 is TGTGCCCTGGGAGATAACTTCGGAGGCTACACCTTC.

The chain has TRBV13 and TRBJ2-1, with 9 bases identical to TRBD1. The CDR3 is 17 residues long. Per germline, CDR1 PRHDT and CDR2 FYEKMQ (reference sequence). Losses at the gene ends were 0 bases for V and 4 bases for J; bases not matched to a gene: 7. The chain's CDR3 is CASSLGPGTGYYNEQFF. CDR3 sequence (DNA): TGTGCCAGCAGCTTAGGCCCCGGGACAGGGTATTACAATGAGCAGTTCTTC. The variable domain in full, with the rest retrieved from reference TRBV13 and TRBJ2-1, is AAGVIQSPRHLIKEKRETATLKCYPIPRHDTVYWYQQGPGQDPQFLISFYEKMQSDKGSIPDRFSAQQFSDYHSELNMSSLELGDSALYFCASSLGPGTGYYNEQFFGPGTRLTVL.

The rearrangement links TRBV29-1 to TRBJ2-1; the D is unclear. The V end lost 4 bases, the J end lost 3 bases, and 10 bases lay between the germline ends. This CDR3 has 13 amino acids. The V gene's germline CDR1 is SQVTM and CDR2 ANQGSEA. The CDR3 is CSVGPKSYNEQFF. CDR3 DNA: TGCAGCGTTGGTCCCAAGAGCTACAATGAGCAGTTCTTC.

The CDR3 region is CASRQGAGTGELFF. The CDR3 DNA sequence: TGTGCCAGTCGACAGGGGGCGGGCACCGGGGAGCTGTTTTTT. This sequence joins TRBV19 and TRBJ2-2, with 10 bases aligning to TRBD1. Germline V lookup: CDR1 LNHDA, CDR2 SQIVND (reference sequence). V lost 8 bases, J lost 4 bases, and 4 bases stayed unmatched. This CDR3 spans 14 amino acids.

The chain joins TRBV10-3 to TRBJ1-2; 8 nucleotides line up with TRBD1. Germline V CDR1 and CDR2: ENHRY, SYGVKD. The CDR3 sequence is 16 residues long. The J segment lost 0 bases and the V segment lost 2 bases, leaving 5 bases of the junction unmatched. CDR3 in DNA: TGTGCCATCAGTGAGCAAAACAGGGGGTCTAACTATGGCTACACCTTC. Amino acids: CAISEQNRGSNYGYTF.

The chain carries TRBV7-6 and TRBJ1-3; maybe TRBD1 (5 bases). Trimming pared 2 bases from V and 0 bases from J, leaving 11 bases between. CDR3 size: 16 residues. Germline CDR1 is SGHVS and CDR2 is FNYEAQ. CDR3 coding DNA: TGTGCCAGCAGCTTATCCAGGGCCCTCTCTGGAAACACCATATATTTT. Amino acid sequence: CASSLSRALSGNTIYF. Full variable domain (rest looked up from reference TRBV7-6 and TRBJ1-3): GAGVSQSPRYKVTKRGQDVALRCDPISGHVSLYWYRQALGQGPEFLTYFNYEAQQDKSGLPNDRFSAERPEGSISTLTIQRTEQRDSAMYRCASSLSRALSGNTIYFGEGSWLTVV.

This chain links TRBV7-6 with TRBJ2-3, with TRBD2 as a possible D gene (7 bases). There are 17 residues in the CDR3. The V gene lost 0 bases and the J gene lost 0 bases, with 13 bases spanning the gap. The germline V gene encodes CDR1 SGHVS and CDR2 FNYEAQ. Here the CDR3 DNA reads TGTGCCAGCAGCTTAGCGGGGGGGCCTACTAGCACAGATACGCAGTATTTT. Its translation is CASSLAGGPTSTDTQYF.

The V call is TRBV24-1, the J call TRBJ2-2, with 9 positions matching TRBD1. CDR3 length equals 15 residues. Germline assignment: CDR1 KGHDR and CDR2 SFDVKD. The ends lost 4 bases at V and 4 bases at J; junction bases unmatched: 3. CDR3 DNA: TGTGCCACCAGTGAGGAACAGGGGGCCACCGGGGAGCTGTTTTTT. This gives the protein CATSEEQGATGELFF.

This clone was counted a single time. V usage is TRBV6-6 and J usage is TRBJ1-4; TRBD1 might be the D (5 bases). Looked up from germline, CDR1 is MNHNY and CDR2 is SVGAGI (reference sequence). There are 16 residues in the CDR3. The ends were cut back, 2 bases at V and 8 bases at J, with 18 bases in the middle. CDR3 DNA sequence: TGTGCCAGCAGTTACGTGATGGGACTGAGTGGAGAAAAACTGTTTTTT. Amino acid sequence: CASSYVMGLSGEKLFF.

The rearrangement joins TRBV2 to TRBJ2-7, with a possible D match to TRBD2 (6 bases). V was clipped by 4 bases and J by 0 bases, with 13 bases between them. Germline CDR1 and CDR2: SNHLY and FYNNEI. This CDR3 is 15 amino acids long. The CDR3 DNA follows: TGTGCCAGCAGTGCGGCTAGCGCGAGCTCCTACGAGCAGTACTTC. It codes for CASSAASASSYEQYF.

The rearrangement uses TRBV19 and TRBJ1-5, with a possible D match to TRBD1 (5 bases). This CDR3 is built from 15 residues. The germline gives CDR1 LNHDA, CDR2 SQIVND (reference sequence). Trimming pared 7 bases from V and 5 bases from J, leaving 18 bases between. CDR3 DNA: TGTGCCAGTACCGATAGGAGGGGCGGAGATCAGCCCCAGCATTTT. Protein sequence: CASTDRRGGDQPQHF.

Here the CDR3 reads CASSMEQPVSSYNSPLHF. CDR3 nucleotide sequence: TGTGCCAGTAGTATGGAGCAACCCGTAAGCTCCTATAATTCACCCCTCCACTTT. This chain links TRBV19 with TRBJ1-6; no reliable D call. The CDR3 length is 18 residues. CDR1 is LNHDA, CDR2 SQIVND, per germline (reference sequence). The V end was cut by 3 bases, the J end by 0 bases, with 15 bases between. The full variable domain, in which reference TRBV19 and TRBJ1-6 provide the parts outside the CDR3, is DGGITQSPKYLFRKEGQNVTLSCEQNLNHDAMYWYRQDPGQGLRLIYYSQIVNDFQKGDIAEGYSVSREKKESFPLTVTSAQKNPTAFYLCASSMEQPVSSYNSPLHFGNGTRLTVT.

This clone has just a few counts. This chain uses TRBV29-1 with TRBJ1-3; tentative D call: TRBD1 (6 bases). V was clipped by 5 bases and J by 0 bases, with 17 bases between them. The germline CDR1 and CDR2 sequences are SQVTM and ANQGSEA. This CDR3 contains 16 residues. The CDR3 DNA sequence: TGCAGCGTTTCCGACGGACAGAAAGCCTCTGGAAACACCATATATTTT. It codes for CSVSDGQKASGNTIYF.

The V gene is TRBV19, the J gene TRBJ1-3, with 7 bases aligning to TRBD1. V lost 6 bases to trimming and J lost 3 bases; unmatched junction nucleotides: 23. CDR1 is LNHDA and CDR2 is SQIVND in the germline V gene (reference sequence). This CDR3 has 20 residues. The CDR3 spells CASSPSGQVFSHTFGNTIYF. CDR3 DNA: TGTGCCAGTAGCCCTTCCGGACAGGTTTTTTCTCATACTTTTGGAAACACCATATATTTT.

The gene calls are TRBV5-1 and TRBJ2-1; TRBD2 aligns across 8 bases. Unmatched junction bases numbered 5, after V lost 3 bases and J lost 6 bases. CDR3 length equals 14 residues. Germline loops: CDR1 SGHRS, CDR2 YFSETQ. The CDR3 sequence is CASSYITSGNEQFF. The CDR3 nucleotides read TGCGCCAGCAGCTATATAACTAGCGGCAATGAGCAGTTCTTC.

Only a few counts were recorded for this clone. This chain joins TRBV6-5 and TRBJ1-1; no reliable D call. CDR3 size: 15 residues. Germline lookup yields CDR1 MNHEY and CDR2 SVGAGI. The V end lost 0 bases, the J end lost 0 bases, and 8 bases lay between the germline ends. The CDR3, as DNA: TGTGCCAGCAGTTACTCGACATGGGTGAACACTGAAGCTTTCTTT. The encoded protein is CASSYSTWVNTEAFF.

This rearrangement joins TRBV7-6 to TRBJ1-5; D unresolved. Germline loops: CDR1 SGHVS, CDR2 FNYEAQ. V gave up 5 bases and J gave up 2 bases, with 16 bases separating them. The CDR3 has 16 residues. In DNA, the CDR3 is TGTGCCAGCAGCCTGAACGGGGAAGTCGGCAATCAGCCCCAGCATTTT. Translated: CASSLNGEVGNQPQHF.

The rearrangement joins TRBV6-5 to TRBJ2-7; 9 positions agree with TRBD2. The germline V gene has CDR1 MNHEY and CDR2 SVGAGI. The junction had 9 bases not matched to a gene; V was cut back by 5 bases and J by 4 bases. CDR3 size: 15 residues. Written as DNA, the CDR3 is TGTGCCAGCAGTCCTCAAATAGCGGGAGCGTACGAGCAGTACTTC. It is translated as CASSPQIAGAYEQYF.

The chain links TRBV24-1 to TRBJ2-3; D uncertain. The V gene lost 1 base and the J gene lost 15 bases, with 13 bases spanning the gap. This CDR3 contains 12 residues. The germline CDR1 and CDR2 sequences are KGHDR and SFDVKD. The CDR3 DNA reads TGTGCCACCAGTGATTTAGATCAAGCTCAATATTTT. Residues: CATSDLDQAQYF.

The rearrangement links TRBV27 to TRBJ2-2, with 8 nucleotides matching TRBD1. The CDR3 extends over 15 amino acids. V lost 4 bases to trimming and J lost 5 bases; unmatched junction nucleotides: 6. The germline V gene has CDR1 MNHEY and CDR2 SMNVEV (reference sequence). The chain's CDR3 is CASSSQGAETGELFF. DNA of the CDR3: TGTGCCAGCAGTTCCCAGGGGGCAGAAACCGGGGAGCTGTTTTTT.

The V and J genes are TRBV30 and TRBJ1-5; 11 bases map to TRBD1. Losses at the gene ends were 3 bases for V and 3 bases for J; bases not matched to a gene: 7. From germline, CDR1 is GTSNPN and CDR2 SVGIG (reference sequence). This CDR3 has 16 amino acids. CDR3 protein: CAWSPGQGAANQPQHF. DNA for the CDR3: TGTGCCTGGAGCCCTGGACAGGGGGCGGCCAATCAGCCCCAGCATTTT.

This clone was found a few times. The chain combines TRBV6-5 with TRBJ1-5; 7 bases are shared with TRBD1. V dropped 6 bases and J dropped 6; count of bases not matched to a gene: 2. The V gene's germline CDR1 is MNHEY and CDR2 SVGAGI. The CDR3 totals 12 residues. The CDR3 here is CASSQGVQPQHF. The CDR3 DNA reads as TGTGCCAGCAGCCAGGGGGTTCAGCCCCAGCATTTT.

V and J are TRBV7-2 and TRBJ1-2; 9 bases map to TRBD1. Germline CDR1 is SGHTA and CDR2 is FQGNSA. This CDR3 spans 14 amino acids. Trimming removed 6 bases from V and 5 bases from J; junction bases left unmatched: 7. The chain's CDR3 is CASRPPGQGYGYTF. The CDR3 DNA sequence: TGTGCCAGCAGACCCCCGGGACAGGGTTATGGCTACACCTTC.

The genes are TRBV27 and TRBJ1-1; a possible D gene is TRBD1 (6 bases). V lost 3 bases, J lost 5 bases, and 7 bases lay in between. This CDR3 spans 12 amino acids. Germline V gene lookup returns CDR1 MNHEY and CDR2 SMNVEV (reference sequence). The CDR3 sequence is CASSFRGTEAFF. Written as DNA, the CDR3 is TGTGCCAGCAGTTTTAGGGGGACTGAAGCTTTCTTT.

The chain couples TRBV5-1 to TRBJ1-6; TRBD1 aligns across 12 bases. The junction had 10 bases not matched to a gene; V was cut back by 3 bases and J by 0 bases. The CDR3 spans 20 residues. Per germline, CDR1 SGHRS and CDR2 YFSETQ. The CDR3 DNA reads as TGCGCCAGCAGCTGGGGGGACAGGGGGCCGGAAAGCTCCTATAATTCACCCCTCCACTTT. It encodes CASSWGDRGPESSYNSPLHF.

Concerning this clone itself: The germline gene is not matched at one end of the junction; a read error may be the cause. This chain uses TRBV25-1 with TRBJ1-4; D is undetermined. Germline-derived CDR1 and CDR2 are MGHDK and SYGVNS. The CDR3 totals 14 residues. DNA of the CDR3: TGTGCCAGCAATGAACACGGGTTTAATGAAAAACTGTTTTTT. Its translation is CASNEHGFNEKLFF.

The chain links TRBV5-1 to TRBJ2-1, with 12 positions matching TRBD2. Germline V gene lookup returns CDR1 SGHRS and CDR2 YFSETQ. The CDR3 extends over 20 amino acids. V lost 1 base to trimming and J lost 7 bases; unmatched junction nucleotides: 18. The CDR3 reads CASSLSGGLAGPPGLNEQFF. The CDR3 DNA reads as TGCGCCAGCAGCTTGTCGGGCGGACTAGCGGGACCCCCGGGTTTGAATGAGCAGTTCTTC.

The rearrangement uses TRBV9 and TRBJ2-7; TRBD2 is a possible D gene (5 bases). The CDR3 runs to 13 residues. The V and J ends lost 2 bases and 4 bases respectively, with 10 bases between them. In germline, CDR1 is SGDLS, CDR2 YYNGEE. The chain's CDR3 is CASSVNPGYEQYF. In nucleotides, the CDR3 is TGTGCCAGCAGCGTGAACCCGGGGTACGAGCAGTACTTC.

The chain employs TRBV7-7 and TRBJ2-5, with a tentative D call TRBD2 (5 bases). V lost 5 bases to trimming and J lost 3 bases, with 10 bases between them. Germline V gene data show CDR1 as SSHAT and CDR2 as FNYEAQ (reference sequence). The CDR3 is made up of 13 amino acids. The CDR3 DNA reads TGTGCCAGCAGCACGGGATTGGAAGAGACCCAGTACTTC. Protein product: CASSTGLEETQYF.